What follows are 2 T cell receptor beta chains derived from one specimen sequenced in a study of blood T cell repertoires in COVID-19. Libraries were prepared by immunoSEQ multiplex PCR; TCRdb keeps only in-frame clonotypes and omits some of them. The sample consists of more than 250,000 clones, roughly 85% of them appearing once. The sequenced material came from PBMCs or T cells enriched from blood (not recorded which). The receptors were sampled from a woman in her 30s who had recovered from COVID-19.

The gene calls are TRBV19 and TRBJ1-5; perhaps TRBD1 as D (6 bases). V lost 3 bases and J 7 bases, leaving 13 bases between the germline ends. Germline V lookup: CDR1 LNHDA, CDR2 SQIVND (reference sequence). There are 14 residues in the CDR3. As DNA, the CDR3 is TGTGCCAGTAGTATGTCAGGGAGGGGGCAGCCCCAGCATTTT. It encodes CASSMSGRGQPQHF.

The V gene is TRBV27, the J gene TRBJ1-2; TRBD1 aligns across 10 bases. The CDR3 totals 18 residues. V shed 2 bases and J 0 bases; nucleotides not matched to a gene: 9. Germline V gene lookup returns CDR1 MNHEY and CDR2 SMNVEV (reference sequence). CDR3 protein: CASSLSRGTGASNYGYTF. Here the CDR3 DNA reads TGTGCCAGCAGTTTAAGCCGCGGGACAGGGGCTTCTAACTATGGCTACACCTTC.